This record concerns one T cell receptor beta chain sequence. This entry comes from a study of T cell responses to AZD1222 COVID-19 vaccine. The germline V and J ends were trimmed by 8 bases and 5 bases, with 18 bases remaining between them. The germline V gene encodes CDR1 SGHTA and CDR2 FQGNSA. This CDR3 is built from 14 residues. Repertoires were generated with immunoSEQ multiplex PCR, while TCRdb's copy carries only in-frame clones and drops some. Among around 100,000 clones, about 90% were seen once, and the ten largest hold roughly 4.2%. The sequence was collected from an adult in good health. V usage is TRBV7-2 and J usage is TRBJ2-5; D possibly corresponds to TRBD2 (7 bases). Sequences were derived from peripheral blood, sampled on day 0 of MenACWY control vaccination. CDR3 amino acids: CASRPRGGGETQYF. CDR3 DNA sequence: TGTGCCAGCCGCCCTAGAGGGGGAGGGGAGACCCAGTACTTC. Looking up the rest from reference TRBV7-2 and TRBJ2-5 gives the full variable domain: GAGVSQSPSNKVTEKGKDVELRCDPISGHTALYWYRQSLGQGLEFLIYFQGNSAPDKSGLPSDRFSAERTGGSVSTLTIQRTQQEDSAVYLCASRPRGGGETQYFGPGTRLLVL.